This T cell receptor (beta chain) appears in the sequencing data of a study of T cell responses to AZD1222 COVID-19 vaccine. Study summary: Second-dose timings of about 4 or about 12 weeks were pooled.

TCRdb's table, derived via immunoSEQ multiplex PCR, lists solely in-frame clones and lacks some. The top ten clones hold about 4.6% of a sample with approximately 150,000 clones, approximately 90% of them seen once. Study results and limitations: The sample set comprised mostly white British donors with more females, and clonal diversity was possibly underestimated.

Per the germline V gene, CDR1 is LNHDA and CDR2 is SQIVND (reference sequence). Germline trimming cut 3 bases from V and 2 bases from J; bases unmatched to any gene: 4. The CDR3 covers 15 residues. As regards this clone: The antigen remains undetermined.

The input for sequencing was peripheral blood, taken on day 0 of AZD1222 vaccination. This receptor was identified in an adult in good health. The chain links TRBV19 to TRBJ2-7; the match to TRBD2 covers 10 bases. The CDR3, as DNA: TGTGCCAGTAGTATGGGACTAGCGAGGACCTACGAGCAGTACTTC. Its protein is CASSMGLARTYEQYF.